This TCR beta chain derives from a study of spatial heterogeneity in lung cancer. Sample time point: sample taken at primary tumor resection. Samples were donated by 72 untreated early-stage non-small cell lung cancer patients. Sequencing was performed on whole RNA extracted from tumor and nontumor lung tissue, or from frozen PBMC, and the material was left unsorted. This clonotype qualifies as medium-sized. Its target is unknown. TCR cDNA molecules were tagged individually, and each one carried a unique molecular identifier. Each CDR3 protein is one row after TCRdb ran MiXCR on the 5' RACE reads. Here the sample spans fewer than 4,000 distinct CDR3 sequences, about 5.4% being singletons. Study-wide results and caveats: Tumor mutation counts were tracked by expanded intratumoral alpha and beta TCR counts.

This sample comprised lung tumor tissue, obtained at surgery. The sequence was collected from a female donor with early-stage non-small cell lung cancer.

CDR3 region: CASTHRGGSRGSYNEQFF. For the CDR3, the DNA is TGTGCCAGCACCCACAGGGGAGGTTCGCGGGGATCCTACAATGAGCAGTTCTTC. This chain links TRBV7-2 with TRBJ2-1; tentative D call: TRBD1 (7 bases). V was clipped by 7 bases and J by 1 base, with 23 bases between them. Per germline, CDR1 SGHTA and CDR2 FQGNSA. This CDR3 is 18 amino acids long.